Below, 18 T cell receptor beta chains from the same sample are listed, as sequenced in a study of identical twins. TCRdb itself ran the 5' RACE reads through MiXCR, one entry per CDR3 protein. The sample records about 790,000 distinct CDR3 sequences, about 18% being singletons. The sample was also linked to a second study, of T cells expressing NK-cell markers.

What was sequenced was PBMCs. The receptors originated from a woman aged 18-30 years in good health.

This clonotype was observed a handful of times. CDR3 coding DNA: TGCAGTGCCCCCCGGACCGAGAGCAATGAGCAGTTCTTC. Protein sequence: CSAPRTESNEQFF. This chain joins TRBV20-1 and TRBJ2-1; no reliable D call. This CDR3 comprises 13 residues. Trimming shortened V by 6 bases and J by 6 bases, and 15 bases separated the two germline ends. Germline-derived CDR1 and CDR2 are DFQATT and SNEGSKA (reference sequence).

The gene calls are TRBV20-1 and TRBJ2-1; 7 bases fit TRBD2. The CDR3 loop spans 14 amino acids. The V gene end was trimmed by 0 bases and the J gene end by 4 bases; junction bases not matched to a gene: 3. The germline gives CDR1 DFQATT, CDR2 SNEGSKA (reference sequence). The CDR3 loop reads CSAREASGYNEQFF. CDR3 in DNA: TGCAGTGCTAGAGAGGCTAGCGGTTACAATGAGCAGTTCTTC.

In DNA form, the CDR3 reads TGTGCCAGCAGCTTTCAATCTAATCAAGAGACCCAGTACTTC. Its translation is CASSFQSNQETQYF. This chain joins TRBV7-9 and TRBJ2-5; D is ambiguous. The V gene lost 3 bases and the J gene lost 2 bases, with 10 bases spanning the gap. Germline V gene sequence: CDR1 SEHNR, CDR2 FQNEAQ (reference sequence). The CDR3 length is 14 residues.

This chain connects TRBV6-5 to TRBJ1-2; D not resolved. The germline gives CDR1 MNHEY, CDR2 SVGAGI. V lost 8 bases and J lost 3, with 7 bases in between. The CDR3 totals 11 residues. CDR3: CASADDYGYTF. The CDR3, as DNA: TGTGCCAGCGCGGATGACTATGGCTACACCTTC.

The CDR3 nucleotides read TGTGCCAGCAGAGAGTCCAGGGACAGGGATTCCTACGAGCAGTACTTC. This gives the protein CASRESRDRDSYEQYF. The chain has TRBV12-3 or TRBV12-4 and TRBJ2-7; 9 bases are a match to TRBD1. Germline trimming cut 6 bases from V and 1 base from J; bases unmatched to any gene: 10. The CDR3 runs 16 residues.

The genes are TRBV20-1 and TRBJ1-3; D is undetermined. Germline V gene data show CDR1 as DFQATT and CDR2 as SNEGSKA (reference sequence). The CDR3 is 11 residues long. The V end lost 4 bases, the J end lost 4 bases, and 5 bases lay between the germline ends. This chain's CDR3 is CSAIYGNTIYF. CDR3 coding DNA: TGCAGTGCTATTTACGGAAACACCATATATTTT.

This clonotype has a count of ten or more. V is TRBV12-3 or TRBV12-4 and J is TRBJ1-1, with D perhaps matching TRBD1 (5 bases). V was clipped by 8 bases and J by 13 bases, with 20 bases between them. CDR3 length equals 12 residues. The CDR3 sequence is CASQGGATGGFF. In nucleotides, the CDR3 is TGTGCCAGCCAAGGAGGGGCAACCGGGGGTTTCTTT.

At least ten counts were recorded for this clonotype. The chain is built from TRBV20-1 and TRBJ1-3, with 7 bases fitting TRBD1. CDR3 length: 14 residues. J lost 2 bases, V lost 0 bases, and 1 base had no gene match. From germline, CDR1 is DFQATT and CDR2 SNEGSKA (reference sequence). CDR3 loop: CSARDGTAGNTIYF. Written as DNA, the CDR3 is TGCAGTGCTAGAGACGGGACAGCTGGAAACACCATATATTTT.

This clonotype has just a few counts. This sequence joins TRBV7-9 and TRBJ2-5; 8 nucleotides match TRBD1. Germline V gene lookup returns CDR1 SEHNR and CDR2 FQNEAQ (reference sequence). J lost 4 bases, V lost 5 bases, and 15 bases had no gene match. The CDR3 runs to 17 residues. CDR3 DNA: TGTGCCAGCAGCCGCCCCGGACAGGGCTTTTTTCGAGAGACCCAGTACTTC. This translates into CASSRPGQGFFRETQYF.

The chain combines TRBV11-2 with TRBJ2-2; no clear D. V was clipped by 4 bases and J by 7 bases, with 16 bases between them. The germline V gene has CDR1 SGHAT and CDR2 FQNNGV. This CDR3 is 15 amino acids long. The CDR3 sequence is CASSSLRIRIGELFF. The CDR3, as DNA: TGTGCCAGCAGCTCACTGCGGATCCGAATCGGGGAGCTGTTTTTT.

This clonotype has just a few counts. The rearrangement joins TRBV5-5 to TRBJ2-5; TRBD1 might be the D (5 bases). The CDR3 runs 17 residues. CDR1 and CDR2 (germline): SGHKS, YYEKEE (reference sequence). With 0 bases removed from V and 1 base from J, the gap between germline ends came to 16 bases. CDR3: CASSLAIGDRVQETQYF. DNA of the CDR3: TGTGCCAGCAGCTTGGCGATAGGGGATCGGGTCCAAGAGACCCAGTACTTC.

The rearrangement joins TRBV29-1 to TRBJ2-2, with a weak D call TRBD1 (6 bases). CDR1 is SQVTM and CDR2 is ANQGSEA in the germline V gene. The V end lost 3 bases, the J end lost 5 bases, and 13 bases lay between the germline ends. The CDR3 spans 14 residues. DNA of the CDR3: TGCAGCGTTGACTCAGGACAGTTAACCGGGGAGCTGTTTTTT. It codes for CSVDSGQLTGELFF.

This clonotype appeared many times. The chain recombines TRBV11-2 with TRBJ2-1; unclear D gene. The germline gives CDR1 SGHAT, CDR2 FQNNGV. Trimming cost V 4 bases and J 0 bases, with 10 bases left between them. The CDR3 loop spans 15 amino acids. DNA of the CDR3: TGTGCCAGCAGCTCCCGTCTTAGCTCCTACAATGAGCAGTTCTTC. Amino acids: CASSSRLSSYNEQFF. Looking up the rest from reference TRBV11-2 and TRBJ2-1 gives the full variable domain: EAGVAQSPRYKIIEKRQSVAFWCNPISGHATLYWYQQILGQGPKLLIQFQNNGVVDDSQLPKDRFSAERLKGVDSTLKIQPAKLEDSAVYLCASSSRLSSYNEQFFGPGTRLTVL.

V and J are TRBV7-8 and TRBJ2-3; a weak D match, TRBD2 (5 bases). Germline V gene sequence: CDR1 SGHVS, CDR2 FQNEAQ. The CDR3 is made up of 17 amino acids. The ends were cut back, 5 bases at V and 6 bases at J, with 24 bases in the middle. CDR3 sequence reads: CASSHTTQYSVGDTQYF. The CDR3 DNA reads TGTGCCAGCAGCCACACCACTCAGTATAGCGTGGGGGATACGCAGTATTTT.

This chain joins TRBV19 and TRBJ1-5; D remains unclear. In germline, CDR1 is LNHDA, CDR2 SQIVND (reference sequence). The CDR3 loop spans 13 amino acids. Trimming took off 2 bases at V and 4 bases at J, with 6 bases between the two ends. In DNA form, the CDR3 reads TGTGCCAGTAGTATATCCAGGAATCAGCCCCAGCATTTT. Translation: CASSISRNQPQHF.

V usage is TRBV5-6 and J usage is TRBJ2-7; weak D call: TRBD1 (6 bases). This CDR3 contains 13 residues. Deletions cut 4 bases from V and 7 bases from J, with 15 bases between. Germline CDR1 reads SGHDT; CDR2 reads YYEEEE. The CDR3: CASSRPAGEEQYF. In DNA, the CDR3 is TGTGCCAGCAGCCGCCCCGCAGGGGAAGAGCAGTACTTC.

The V call is TRBV27, the J call TRBJ2-7; 10 bases line up with TRBD2. Unmatched junction bases numbered 7, after V lost 4 bases and J lost 7 bases. The CDR3 covers 14 residues. Germline CDR1 and CDR2: MNHEY and SMNVEV (reference sequence). The CDR3 loop reads CASSSPSGSGEQYF. The CDR3 bases are TGTGCCAGCAGTTCCCCTAGCGGGAGTGGGGAGCAGTACTTC.

This clonotype was found a few times. The V gene is TRBV3-1, the J gene TRBJ2-4; D remains ambiguous. The CDR3 has 15 residues. Trimming removed 2 bases at V and 0 bases at J, with 8 bases between. Germline CDR1 and CDR2: LGHDT and YNNKEL (reference sequence). In DNA, the CDR3 is TGTGCCAGCAGCCAAAAGGGCAGAGCCAAAAACATTCAGTACTTC. It specifies CASSQKGRAKNIQYF. Full variable domain (rest looked up from reference TRBV3-1 and TRBJ2-4): DTAVSQTPKYLVTQMGNDKSIKCEQNLGHDTMYWYKQDSKKFLKIMFSYNNKELIINETVPNRFSPKSPDKAHLNLHINSLELGDSAVYFCASSQKGRAKNIQYFGAGTRLSVL.